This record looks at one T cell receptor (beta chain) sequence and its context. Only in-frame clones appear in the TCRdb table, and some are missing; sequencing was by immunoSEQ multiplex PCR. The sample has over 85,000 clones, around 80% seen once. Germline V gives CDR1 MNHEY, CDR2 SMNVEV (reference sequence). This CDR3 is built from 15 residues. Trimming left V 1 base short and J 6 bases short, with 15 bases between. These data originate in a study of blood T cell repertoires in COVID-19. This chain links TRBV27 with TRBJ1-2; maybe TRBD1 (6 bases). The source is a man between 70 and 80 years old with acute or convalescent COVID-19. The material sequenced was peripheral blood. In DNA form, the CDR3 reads TGTGCCAGCAGTTTATATAACAGGGAAGGACATGGCTACACCTTC. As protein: CASSLYNREGHGYTF.